Described below is a single T cell receptor (beta chain) sequence and its context. Its antigen is unknown. The sample is drawn from a study of cytomegalovirus exposure and HLA in healthy donors. The study's findings and limits: Among immune exposure information, only CMV serostatus was available.

60 Vbeta and 13 Jbeta primers were used in PCR. Produced via immunoSEQ multiplex PCR; TCRdb's table is partial and in-frame only. Among tens of thousands of clones listed, around 79% were seen once. Sequencing was carried out using PBMCs. The TCR sequence derives from a woman aged 40 to 50 in good health and CMV-seropositive.

CDR3 DNA sequence: TGTGCCAGCAGCTTCACAGACCCAGATACGCAGTATTTT. This codes for CASSFTDPDTQYF. The chain carries TRBV11-2 and TRBJ2-3, with D hard to call. Germline V CDR1 and CDR2: SGHAT, FQNNGV. V was clipped by 3 bases and J by 4 bases, with 8 bases between them. There are 13 residues in the CDR3.